This TCR beta chain was identified in a study of T cell responses to AZD1222 COVID-19 vaccine (dated by TCRdb to the early 2020s). Study-level background: TCR sequencing covered about 230 trial participants: 200 to 210 given two doses of AZD1222 and around 25 given two doses of MenACWY control vaccine. Enrollment into the trials was organized by age into subgroups of 18-55, 56-69 and 70-plus years, and those subgroups contained 148, 28 and 57 TCR-sequenced participants, respectively. Study-wide findings and limitations: The 56-69-year group was small, and its depth increase did not reach significance, likely because of low power. Spike-specific TCR breadth and depth rose significantly after two AZD1222 doses compared with day 0 and with MenACWY recipients. Participants were mostly white British, with more females than males. The authors suggested clonal diversity may have been underestimated. Epitopes outside the regions mutated in the B.1.351 and B.1.1.7 variants were reportedly recognized by nearly half of the unique spike-specific TCRs. Because no samples from the day 14 peak response were available, repertoires could be characterized only after the peak T cell response. Conclusions about previously exposed vaccinees are limited because only a handful of AZD1222 recipients were SARS-CoV-2 seropositive at baseline. The whole spike protein was spanned by vaccine-associated CD4 TCRs, and dominant responses were seen in regions 160-218 and 743-854.

The CDR3 regions of human TCRbeta chains were analyzed by immunosequencing. The paper's data handling went like this. Repertoire TCRs were matched against a reference library of SARS-CoV-2-specific TCRs generated with the MIRA antigen-specificity platform. Breadth was defined as the fraction of unique TCRs that were SARS-CoV-2-associated. Depth was defined as the fraction of total T cells that were SARS-CoV-2-associated. Using the MIRA data, each spike-specific TCR was assigned both to the spike region to which the TCR was reactive and to a CD4 or CD8 class. Log10-transformed breadth and depth values were compared by one-way ANOVA with Sidak's multiple comparisons tests. TCRdb mirrors the immuneACCESS table, restricted to in-frame sequences. Some clones are absent from its copies; in checked studies, under half trace to an unresolved V gene, and the reason for the others is unknown. Clone size and the V and J calls come from that table; the DNA yielded D and trimming. For this sample there are over 85,000 clones; about 88% appear just once. The top ten clonotypes cover 14% of the sample.

On this clone: Its antigen target is currently unknown. Base qualities are not recorded, but no much larger clone differs from it by a single base.

Explained via the paper, the time point label denotes: about 28 days (+/-7) after the second vaccine dose. AZD1222 recipients with second doses at about 4 weeks or about 12 weeks were pooled, because spike-specific TCR depth and breadth did not differ between schedules. Samples from vaccinated people were obtained from the UK trials COV001 and COV002, which included a single-blind randomized controlled phase 2/3 trial of AZD1222 (ChAdOx1 nCoV-19) in healthy adults. Trial participant PBMC samples were collected at day 0 and day 28 after the second dose for TCRbeta chain sequencing. Source: peripheral blood, taken 28 days after the second AZD1222 dose. The TCR comes from an adult who received the AZD1222 COVID-19 vaccine.

Read as DNA, the sequence is TGTGCCAGCAGCGCCGGGGACACTGAAGCTTTCTTT. It is translated as CASSAGDTEAFF. The chain uses TRBV5-6 and TRBJ1-1, with the identity of the D gene unclear. Including the terminal cysteine and phenylalanine, the CDR3 comprises 12 residues. The retained sequence is limited to the CDR3, 36 bases, with the frame set at the first base. The germline V gene supplies CDR1 SGHDT and CDR2 YYEEEE. V drops 4 bases and J drops 3 bases, leaving 7 bases in between.